A single sample is the source of the 6 T cell receptor beta chains below, sequenced in a study of cytomegalovirus exposure and HLA in healthy donors (dated by TCRdb to 2016 to 2017). Library creation used the immunoSEQ multiplex PCR assay. Sourced from immuneACCESS, this table was stored by TCRdb with only in-frame sequences that have V and J called. A share of the clones is absent; for the studies checked, an unresolved V gene accounts for under half, and the remainder has no known explanation. This sample comprises 110,000 to 150,000 clones, about 95% of them detected only once. The biggest ten clones account for 1.5% to 2% of the sample. The sample was PBMCs. These receptors came from a man between 18 and 29 years old in good health and CMV-seropositive.

V and J are TRBV4-1 and TRBJ2-1; D is perhaps TRBD2 (6 bases). This CDR3 has 18 amino acids. V was shortened by 1 base and J by 6 bases, with 22 bases between the two germline ends. The V gene's germline CDR1 is MGHRA and CDR2 YSYEKL. The CDR3 nucleotides are TGCGCCAGCAGCCAAGTTGGTGTGGCGGGGCCATTGGGCAATGAGCAGTTCTTC. It codes for CASSQVGVAGPLGNEQFF.

The V and J genes are TRBV5-1 and TRBJ2-3; 9 bases align to TRBD2. V shed 3 bases and J 2 bases; nucleotides not matched to a gene: 10. The length of the CDR3 is 17 residues. Germline loops: CDR1 SGHRS, CDR2 YFSETQ. The CDR3 sequence is CASSSGAGGSSTDTQYF. CDR3 DNA: TGCGCCAGCAGCTCAGGAGCGGGAGGCTCATCCACAGATACGCAGTATTTT.

The chain combines TRBV5-1 with TRBJ2-1; possibly TRBD2 for D (5 bases). The CDR3 loop spans 13 amino acids. CDR1 is SGHRS, CDR2 YFSETQ, per germline. Trimming pared 4 bases from V and 5 bases from J, leaving 10 bases between. CDR3 amino acids: CASSRETNNEQFF. In DNA, the CDR3 is TGCGCCAGCAGCAGGGAGACTAACAATGAGCAGTTCTTC.

The J gene is TRBJ2-3, the V gene TRBV18; TRBD1 is a possible D gene (5 bases). The CDR3 is 13 residues long. Germline lookup yields CDR1 KGHSH and CDR2 LQKENI. Trimming pared 0 bases from V and 4 bases from J, leaving 5 bases between. The CDR3 region has the DNA TGTGCCAGCTCACCACCAGGGGCAGATACGCAGTATTTT. It encodes CASSPPGADTQYF.

This clone is a singleton in its sample. The rearrangement uses TRBV30 and TRBJ2-1; the match to TRBD2 covers 10 bases. The CDR3 has 15 residues. Trimming cost V 0 bases and J 9 bases; bases outside gene matches: 8. The germline V gene encodes CDR1 GTSNPN and CDR2 SVGIG (reference sequence). The CDR3 region has the DNA TGTGCCTGGAGTGTACTAGCGGGAAGTCCCAGTGAGCAGTTCTTC. This encodes CAWSVLAGSPSEQFF.

The rearrangement uses TRBV11-3 and TRBJ1-1, with no clear D. Per the germline V gene, CDR1 is SGHNT and CDR2 is YENEEA. This CDR3 has 12 amino acids. V gave up 1 base and J gave up 8 bases, with 8 bases separating them. The CDR3 DNA sequence: TGTGCCAGCAGCTTAGGGGAGGCCGAAGCTTTCTTT. This codes for CASSLGEAEAFF.